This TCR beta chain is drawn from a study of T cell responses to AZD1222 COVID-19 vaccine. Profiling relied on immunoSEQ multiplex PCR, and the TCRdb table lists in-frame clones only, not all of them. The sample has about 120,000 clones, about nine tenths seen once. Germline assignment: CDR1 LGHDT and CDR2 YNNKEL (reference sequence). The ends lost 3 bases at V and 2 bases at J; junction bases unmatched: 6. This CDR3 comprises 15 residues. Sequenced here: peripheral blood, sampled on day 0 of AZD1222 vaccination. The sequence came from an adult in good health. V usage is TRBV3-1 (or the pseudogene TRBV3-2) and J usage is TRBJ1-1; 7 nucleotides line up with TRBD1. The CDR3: CASSHEGQTNTEAFF. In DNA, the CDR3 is TGTGCCAGCAGCCATGAGGGACAGACCAACACTGAAGCTTTCTTT.